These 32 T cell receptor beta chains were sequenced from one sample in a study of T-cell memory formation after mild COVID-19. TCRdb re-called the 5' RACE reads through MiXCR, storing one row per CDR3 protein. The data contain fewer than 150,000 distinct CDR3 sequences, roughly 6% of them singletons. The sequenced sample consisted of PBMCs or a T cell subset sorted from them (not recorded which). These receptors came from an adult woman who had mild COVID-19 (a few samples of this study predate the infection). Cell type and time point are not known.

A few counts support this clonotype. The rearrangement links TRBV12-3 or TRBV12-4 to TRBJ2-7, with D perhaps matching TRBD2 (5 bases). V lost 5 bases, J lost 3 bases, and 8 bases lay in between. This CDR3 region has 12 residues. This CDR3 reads CASSQRGYEQYF. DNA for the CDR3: TGTGCCAGCAGTCAACGGGGCTACGAGCAGTACTTC.

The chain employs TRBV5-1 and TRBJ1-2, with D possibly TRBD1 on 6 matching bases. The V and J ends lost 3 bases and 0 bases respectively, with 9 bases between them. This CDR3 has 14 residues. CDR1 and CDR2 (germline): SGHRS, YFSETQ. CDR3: CASSYDRPNYGYTF. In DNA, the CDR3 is TGCGCCAGCAGCTACGACAGGCCTAACTATGGCTACACCTTC.

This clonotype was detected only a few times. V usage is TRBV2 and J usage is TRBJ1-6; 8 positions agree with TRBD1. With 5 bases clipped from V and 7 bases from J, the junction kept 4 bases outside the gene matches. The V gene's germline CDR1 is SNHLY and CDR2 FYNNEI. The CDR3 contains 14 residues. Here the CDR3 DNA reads TGTGCCAGCAGTACCCGACAGGGGAATTCACCCCTCCACTTT. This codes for CASSTRQGNSPLHF.

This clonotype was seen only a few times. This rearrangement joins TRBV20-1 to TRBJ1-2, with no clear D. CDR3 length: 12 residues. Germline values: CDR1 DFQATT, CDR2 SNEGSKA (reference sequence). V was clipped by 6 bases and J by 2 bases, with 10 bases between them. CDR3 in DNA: TGCAGTGCATACACAGTGAACTATGGCTACACCTTC. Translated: CSAYTVNYGYTF.

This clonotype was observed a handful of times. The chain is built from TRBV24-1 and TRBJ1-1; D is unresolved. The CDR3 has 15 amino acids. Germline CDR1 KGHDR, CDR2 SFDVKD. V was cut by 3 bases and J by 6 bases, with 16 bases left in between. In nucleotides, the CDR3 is TGTGCCACCAGTGATCCTAGTAAGGGTGGCTCTGAAGCTTTCTTT. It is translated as CATSDPSKGGSEAFF.

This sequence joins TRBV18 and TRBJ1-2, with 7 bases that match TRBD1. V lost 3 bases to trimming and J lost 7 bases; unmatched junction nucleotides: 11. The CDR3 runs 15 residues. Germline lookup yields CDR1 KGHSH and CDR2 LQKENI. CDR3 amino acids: CASSPGTEPAGGYTF. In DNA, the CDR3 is TGTGCCAGCTCACCTGGGACAGAGCCAGCCGGTGGCTACACCTTC. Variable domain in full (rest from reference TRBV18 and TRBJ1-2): NAGVMQNPRHLVRRRGQEARLRCSPMKGHSHVYWYRQLPEEGLKFMVYLQKENIIDESGMPKERFSAEFPKEGPSILRIQQVVRGDSAAYFCASSPGTEPAGGYTFGSGTRLTVV.

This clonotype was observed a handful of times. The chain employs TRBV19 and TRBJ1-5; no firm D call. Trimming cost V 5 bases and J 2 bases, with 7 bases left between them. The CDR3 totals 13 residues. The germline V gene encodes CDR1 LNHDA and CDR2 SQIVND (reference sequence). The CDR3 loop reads CASSPIGNQPQHF. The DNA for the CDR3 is TGTGCCAGTAGTCCGATCGGCAATCAGCCCCAGCATTTT.

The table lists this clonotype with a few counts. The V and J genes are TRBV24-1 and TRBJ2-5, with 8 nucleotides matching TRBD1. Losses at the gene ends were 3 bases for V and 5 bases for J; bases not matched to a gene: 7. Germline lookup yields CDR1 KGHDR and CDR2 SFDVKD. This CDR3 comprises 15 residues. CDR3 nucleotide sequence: TGTGCCACCAGTGATCGGACAGGGATCAGGGAGACCCAGTACTTC. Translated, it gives CATSDRTGIRETQYF.

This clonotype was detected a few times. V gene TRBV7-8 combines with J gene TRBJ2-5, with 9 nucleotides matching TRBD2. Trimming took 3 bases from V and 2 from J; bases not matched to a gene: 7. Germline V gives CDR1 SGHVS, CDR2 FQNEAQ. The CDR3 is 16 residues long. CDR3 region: CASSLVSSGGQETQYF. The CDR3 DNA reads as TGTGCCAGCAGCTTGGTTAGCAGCGGGGGGCAAGAGACCCAGTACTTC.

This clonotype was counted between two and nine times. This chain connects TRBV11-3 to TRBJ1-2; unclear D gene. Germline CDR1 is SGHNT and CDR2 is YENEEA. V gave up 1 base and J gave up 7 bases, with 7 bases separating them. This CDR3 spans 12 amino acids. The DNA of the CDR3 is TGTGCCAGCAGCTTAGGGGGTCGTGGCTACACCTTC. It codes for CASSLGGRGYTF.

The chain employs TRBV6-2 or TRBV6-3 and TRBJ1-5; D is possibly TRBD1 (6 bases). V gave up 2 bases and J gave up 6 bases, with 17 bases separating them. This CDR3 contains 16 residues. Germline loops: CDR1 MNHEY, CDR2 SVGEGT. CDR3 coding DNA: TGTGCCAGCAGTTACCGAACAGGGCTTCGAGGTCAGCCCCAGCATTTT. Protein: CASSYRTGLRGQPQHF.

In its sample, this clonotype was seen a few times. The CDR3 sequence is CASSQSGRQTSISPLHF. CDR3 DNA: TGTGCCAGCAGCCAATCCGGCCGCCAGACGAGCATTTCACCCCTCCACTTT. V and J are TRBV16 and TRBJ1-6, with no clear D. Germline V gene data show CDR1 as KGHSY and CDR2 as FQNENV. CDR3 length: 17 amino acids. The V gene lost 0 bases and the J gene lost 9 bases, with 18 bases spanning the gap. The full variable domain, in which reference TRBV16 and TRBJ1-6 provide the parts outside the CDR3, is GEEVAQTPKHLVRGEGQKAKLYCAPIKGHSYVFWYQQVLKNEFKFLISFQNENVFDETGMPKERFSAKCLPNSPCSLEIQATKLEDSAVYFCASSQSGRQTSISPLHFGNGTRLTVT.

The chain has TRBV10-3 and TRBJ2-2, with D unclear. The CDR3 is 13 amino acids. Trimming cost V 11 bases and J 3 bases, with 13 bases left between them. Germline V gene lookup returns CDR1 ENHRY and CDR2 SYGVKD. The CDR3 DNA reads TGTGCCTTCTCGTTGGGGTACACCGGGGAGCTGTTTTTT. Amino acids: CAFSLGYTGELFF.

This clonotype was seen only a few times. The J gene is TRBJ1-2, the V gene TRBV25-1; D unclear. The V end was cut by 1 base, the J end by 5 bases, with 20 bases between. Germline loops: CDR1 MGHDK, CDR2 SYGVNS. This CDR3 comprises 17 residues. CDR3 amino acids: CASSESRIIGSAYGYTF. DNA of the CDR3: TGTGCCAGCAGTGAATCACGCATAATTGGTTCTGCGTATGGCTACACCTTC.

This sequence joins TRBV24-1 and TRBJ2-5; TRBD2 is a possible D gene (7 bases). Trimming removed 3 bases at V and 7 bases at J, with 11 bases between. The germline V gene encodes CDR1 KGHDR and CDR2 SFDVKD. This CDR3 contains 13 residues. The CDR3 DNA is TGTGCCACCAGTGATCGGGGGGCTGGGACCCAGTACTTC. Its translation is CATSDRGAGTQYF.

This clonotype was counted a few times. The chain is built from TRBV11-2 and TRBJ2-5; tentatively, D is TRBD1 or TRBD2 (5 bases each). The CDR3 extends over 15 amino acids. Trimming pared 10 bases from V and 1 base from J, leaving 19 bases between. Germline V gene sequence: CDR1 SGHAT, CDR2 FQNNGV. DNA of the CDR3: TGTGCCACCTACCCTAGAGAGGGACCCCAAGAGACCCAGTACTTC. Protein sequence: CATYPREGPQETQYF.

CDR3 sequence: CASSEPTNYNEQFF. The CDR3 DNA reads TGTGCCAGCAGTGAACCAACTAACTACAATGAGCAGTTCTTC. This chain links TRBV25-1 with TRBJ2-1; D not certain. The V end lost 2 bases, the J end lost 3 bases, and 8 bases lay between the germline ends. The germline V gene encodes CDR1 MGHDK and CDR2 SYGVNS. CDR3 length: 14 residues.

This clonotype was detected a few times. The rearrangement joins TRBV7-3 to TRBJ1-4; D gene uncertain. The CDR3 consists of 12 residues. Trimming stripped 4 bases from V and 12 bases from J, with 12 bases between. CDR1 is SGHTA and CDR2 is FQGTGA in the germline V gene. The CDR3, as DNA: TGTGCCAGCAGCTCCCCTACCCGGGAACTGTTTTTT. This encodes CASSSPTRELFF.

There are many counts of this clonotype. The DNA of the CDR3 is TGCGCCAGCAGCCAAGGCCGGGCTAGCGGGGGGGCGTACAATGAGCAGTTCTTC. Its protein is CASSQGRASGGAYNEQFF. The rearrangement uses TRBV4-1 and TRBJ2-1, with 12 bases that match TRBD2. Germline-derived CDR1 and CDR2 are MGHRA and YSYEKL. V was clipped by 1 base and J by 4 bases; unmatched bases: 8. The CDR3 runs 18 residues.

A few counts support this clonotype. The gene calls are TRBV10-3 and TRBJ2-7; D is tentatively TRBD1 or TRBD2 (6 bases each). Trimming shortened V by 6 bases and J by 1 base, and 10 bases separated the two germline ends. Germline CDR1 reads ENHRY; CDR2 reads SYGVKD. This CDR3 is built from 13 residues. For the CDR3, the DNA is TGTGCCATCAGGGAGGGGACATCCTACGAGCAGTACTTC. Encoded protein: CAIREGTSYEQYF.

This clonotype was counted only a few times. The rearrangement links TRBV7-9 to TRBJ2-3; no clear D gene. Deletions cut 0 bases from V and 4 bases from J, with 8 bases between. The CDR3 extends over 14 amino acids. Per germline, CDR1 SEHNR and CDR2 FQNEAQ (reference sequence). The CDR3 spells CASSLAGWSDTQYF. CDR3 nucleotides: TGTGCCAGCAGCTTAGCGGGGTGGTCAGATACGCAGTATTTT.

CDR3 sequence reads: CASSIRGQGKTEAFF. DNA of the CDR3: TGTGCCAGTAGTATTAGGGGGCAGGGAAAAACTGAAGCTTTCTTT. V gene TRBV19 combines with J gene TRBJ1-1; the match to TRBD1 covers 7 bases. This CDR3 has 15 residues. J lost 5 bases, V lost 3 bases, and 9 bases had no gene match. The germline V gene has CDR1 LNHDA and CDR2 SQIVND (reference sequence).

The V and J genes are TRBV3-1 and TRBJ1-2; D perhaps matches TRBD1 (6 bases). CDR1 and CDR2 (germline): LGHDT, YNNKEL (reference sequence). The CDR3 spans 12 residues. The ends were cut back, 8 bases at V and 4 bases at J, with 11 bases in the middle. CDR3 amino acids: CASSVGAYGYTF. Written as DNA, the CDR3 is TGTGCCAGCTCAGTGGGGGCCTATGGCTACACCTTC.

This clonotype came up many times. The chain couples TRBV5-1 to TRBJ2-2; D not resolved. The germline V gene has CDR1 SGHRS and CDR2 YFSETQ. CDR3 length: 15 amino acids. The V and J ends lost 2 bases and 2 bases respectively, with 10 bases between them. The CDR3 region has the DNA TGCGCCAGCAGCTTTAACGGAGATAACACCGGGGAGCTGTTTTTT. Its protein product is CASSFNGDNTGELFF.

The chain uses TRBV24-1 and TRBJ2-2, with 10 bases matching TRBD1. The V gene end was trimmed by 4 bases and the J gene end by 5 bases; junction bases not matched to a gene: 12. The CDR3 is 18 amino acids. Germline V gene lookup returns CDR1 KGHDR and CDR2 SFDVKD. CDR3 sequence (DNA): TGTGCCACCAGTGACCACACGGGAGACAGGGGGCTTACCGGGGAGCTGTTTTTT. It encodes CATSDHTGDRGLTGELFF.

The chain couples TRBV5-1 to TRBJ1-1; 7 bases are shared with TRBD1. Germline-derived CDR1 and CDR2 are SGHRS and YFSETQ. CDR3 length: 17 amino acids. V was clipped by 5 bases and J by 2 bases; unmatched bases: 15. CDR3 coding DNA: TGCGCCAGCAGAACCAAATCAGGGGGATCCGTTAACACTGAAGCTTTCTTT. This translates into CASRTKSGGSVNTEAFF.

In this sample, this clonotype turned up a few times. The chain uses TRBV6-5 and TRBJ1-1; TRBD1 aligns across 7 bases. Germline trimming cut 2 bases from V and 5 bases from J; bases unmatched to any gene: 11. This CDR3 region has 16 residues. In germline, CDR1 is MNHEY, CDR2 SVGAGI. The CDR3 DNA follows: TGTGCCAGCAGTTACGACGGGACAGCGGTCCATACTGAAGCTTTCTTT. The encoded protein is CASSYDGTAVHTEAFF.

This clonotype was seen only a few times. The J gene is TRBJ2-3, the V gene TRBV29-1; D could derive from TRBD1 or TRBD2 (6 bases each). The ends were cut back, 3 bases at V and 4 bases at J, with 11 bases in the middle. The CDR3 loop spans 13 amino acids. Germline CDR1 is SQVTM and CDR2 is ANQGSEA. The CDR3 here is CSVELGGPDTQYF. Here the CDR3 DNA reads TGCAGCGTTGAGTTGGGGGGCCCAGATACGCAGTATTTT.

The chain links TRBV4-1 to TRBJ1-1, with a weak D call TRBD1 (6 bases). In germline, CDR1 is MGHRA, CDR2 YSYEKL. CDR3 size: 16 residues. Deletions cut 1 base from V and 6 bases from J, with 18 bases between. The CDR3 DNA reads TGCGCCAGCAGCCAAGGAAGGGGGAGGCGTTCTCCTGAAGCTTTCTTT. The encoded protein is CASSQGRGRRSPEAFF.

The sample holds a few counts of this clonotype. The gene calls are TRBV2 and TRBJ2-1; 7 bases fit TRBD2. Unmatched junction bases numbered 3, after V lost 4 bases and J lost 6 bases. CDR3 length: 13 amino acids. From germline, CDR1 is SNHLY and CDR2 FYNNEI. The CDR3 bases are TGTGCCAGCAGTGGTCTAGCGGCCAATGAGCAGTTCTTC. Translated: CASSGLAANEQFF.

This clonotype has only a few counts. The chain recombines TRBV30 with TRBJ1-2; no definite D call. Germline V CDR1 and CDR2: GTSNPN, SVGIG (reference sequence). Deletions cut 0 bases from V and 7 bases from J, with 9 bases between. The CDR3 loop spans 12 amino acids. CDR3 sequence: CAWSVREFGYTF. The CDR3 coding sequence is TGTGCCTGGAGTGTGCGTGAGTTTGGCTACACCTTC.

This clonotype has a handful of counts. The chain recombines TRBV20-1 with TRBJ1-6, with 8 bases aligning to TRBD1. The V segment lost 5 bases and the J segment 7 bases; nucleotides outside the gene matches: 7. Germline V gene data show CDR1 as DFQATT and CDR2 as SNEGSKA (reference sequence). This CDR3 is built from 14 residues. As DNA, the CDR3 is TGCAGTGCTGCACCCGGGACAGGCAATTCACCCCTCCACTTT. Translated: CSAAPGTGNSPLHF.